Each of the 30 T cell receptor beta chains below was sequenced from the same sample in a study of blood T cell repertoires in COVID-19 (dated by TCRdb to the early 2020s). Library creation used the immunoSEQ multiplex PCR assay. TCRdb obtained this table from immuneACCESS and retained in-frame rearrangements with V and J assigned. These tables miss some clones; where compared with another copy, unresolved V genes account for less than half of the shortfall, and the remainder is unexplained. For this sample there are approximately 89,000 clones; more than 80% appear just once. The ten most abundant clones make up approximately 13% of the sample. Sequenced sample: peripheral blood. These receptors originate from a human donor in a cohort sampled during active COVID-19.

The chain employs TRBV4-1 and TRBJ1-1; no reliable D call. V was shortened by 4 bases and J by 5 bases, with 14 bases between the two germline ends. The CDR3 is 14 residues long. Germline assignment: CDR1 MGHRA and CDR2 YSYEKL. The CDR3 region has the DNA TGCGCCAGCAGCCTCGCGGTAGGAAGTACTGAAGCTTTCTTT. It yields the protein CASSLAVGSTEAFF.

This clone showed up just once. Here the CDR3 DNA reads TGTGCCGTTCAAGAGCGGGGGGGCCGAAGTGAGCAGTTCTTC. Its protein product is CAVQERGGRSEQFF. The V and J genes are TRBV10-3 and TRBJ2-1; 10 bases are a match to TRBD2. This CDR3 is 14 amino acids long. CDR1 ENHRY and CDR2 SYGVKD come from the germline V gene. Losses at the gene ends were 11 bases for V and 9 bases for J; bases not matched to a gene: 13.

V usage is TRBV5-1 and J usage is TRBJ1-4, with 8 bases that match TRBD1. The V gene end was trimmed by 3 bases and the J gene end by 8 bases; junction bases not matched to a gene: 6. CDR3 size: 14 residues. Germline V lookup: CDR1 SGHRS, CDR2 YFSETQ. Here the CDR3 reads CASSSDRGGEKLFF. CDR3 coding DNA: TGCGCCAGCAGCTCTGACAGGGGAGGAGAAAAACTGTTTTTT.

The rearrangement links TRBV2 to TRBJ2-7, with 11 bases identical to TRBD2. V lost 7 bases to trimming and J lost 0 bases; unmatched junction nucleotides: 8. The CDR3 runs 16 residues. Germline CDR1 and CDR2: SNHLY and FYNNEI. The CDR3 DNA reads TGTGCCAGCACCAAACTAGCGGGGGACTCCTCCTACGAGCAGTACTTC. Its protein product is CASTKLAGDSSYEQYF.

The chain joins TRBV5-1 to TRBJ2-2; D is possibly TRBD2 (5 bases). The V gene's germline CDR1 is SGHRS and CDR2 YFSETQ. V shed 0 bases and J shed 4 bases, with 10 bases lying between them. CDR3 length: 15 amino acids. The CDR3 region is CASSLEEVGTGELFF. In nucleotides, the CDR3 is TGCGCCAGCAGCTTGGAGGAGGTCGGCACCGGGGAGCTGTTTTTT.

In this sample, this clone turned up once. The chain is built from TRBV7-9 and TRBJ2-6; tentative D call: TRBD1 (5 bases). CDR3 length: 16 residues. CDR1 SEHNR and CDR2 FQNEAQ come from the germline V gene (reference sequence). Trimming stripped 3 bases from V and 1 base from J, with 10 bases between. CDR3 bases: TGTGCCAGCAGCTTGTTCCAGGGTTCTGGGGCCAACGTCCTGACTTTC. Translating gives CASSLFQGSGANVLTF.

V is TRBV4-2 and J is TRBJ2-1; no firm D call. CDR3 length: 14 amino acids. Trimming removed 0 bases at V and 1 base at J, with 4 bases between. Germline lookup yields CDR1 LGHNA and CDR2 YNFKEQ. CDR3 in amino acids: CASSQDLSYNEQFF. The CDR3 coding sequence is TGTGCCAGCAGCCAAGATCTATCCTACAATGAGCAGTTCTTC.

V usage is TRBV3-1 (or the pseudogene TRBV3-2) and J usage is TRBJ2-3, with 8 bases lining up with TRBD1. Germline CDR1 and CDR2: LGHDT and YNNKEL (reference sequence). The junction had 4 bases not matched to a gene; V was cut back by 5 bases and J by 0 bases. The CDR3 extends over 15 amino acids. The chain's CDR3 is CASSTRDRSTDTQYF. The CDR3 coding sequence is TGTGCCAGCAGCACCCGGGACAGGAGCACAGATACGCAGTATTTT.

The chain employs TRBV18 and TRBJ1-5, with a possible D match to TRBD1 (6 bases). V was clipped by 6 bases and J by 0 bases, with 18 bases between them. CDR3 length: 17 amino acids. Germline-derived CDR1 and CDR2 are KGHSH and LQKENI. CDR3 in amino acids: CASSPRGKQGSNQPQHF. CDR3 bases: TGTGCCAGCTCCCCGAGGGGGAAACAGGGTAGCAATCAGCCCCAGCATTTT. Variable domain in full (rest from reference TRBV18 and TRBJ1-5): NAGVMQNPRHLVRRRGQEARLRCSPMKGHSHVYWYRQLPEEGLKFMVYLQKENIIDESGMPKERFSAEFPKEGPSILRIQQVVRGDSAAYFCASSPRGKQGSNQPQHFGDGTRLSIL.

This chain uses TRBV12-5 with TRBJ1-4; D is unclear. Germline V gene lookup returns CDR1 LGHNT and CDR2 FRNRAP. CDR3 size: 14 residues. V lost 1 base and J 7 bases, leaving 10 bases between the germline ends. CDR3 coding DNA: TGTGCTAGTGGTTTGGGAAATCGCGGTGAAAAACTGTTTTTT. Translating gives CASGLGNRGEKLFF.

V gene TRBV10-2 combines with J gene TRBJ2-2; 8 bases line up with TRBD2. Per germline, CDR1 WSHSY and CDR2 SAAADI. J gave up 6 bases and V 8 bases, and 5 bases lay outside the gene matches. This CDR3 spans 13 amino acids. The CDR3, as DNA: TGCGCCAGCGTGACTAGCGCGGCCGGGGAGCTGTTTTTT. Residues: CASVTSAAGELFF.

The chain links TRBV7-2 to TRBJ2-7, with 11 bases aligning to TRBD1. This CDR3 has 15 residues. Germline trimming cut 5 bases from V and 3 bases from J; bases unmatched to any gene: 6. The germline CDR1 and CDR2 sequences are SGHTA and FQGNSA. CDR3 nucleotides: TGTGCCAGCAGCCCTTGGACAGGGGGCAGCTACGAGCAGTACTTC. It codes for CASSPWTGGSYEQYF.

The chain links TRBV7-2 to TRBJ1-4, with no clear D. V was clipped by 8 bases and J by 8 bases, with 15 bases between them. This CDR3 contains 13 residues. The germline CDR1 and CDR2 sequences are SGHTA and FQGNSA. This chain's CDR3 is CASAWRAEEKLFF. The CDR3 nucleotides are TGTGCCAGCGCCTGGAGGGCAGAGGAAAAACTGTTTTTT.

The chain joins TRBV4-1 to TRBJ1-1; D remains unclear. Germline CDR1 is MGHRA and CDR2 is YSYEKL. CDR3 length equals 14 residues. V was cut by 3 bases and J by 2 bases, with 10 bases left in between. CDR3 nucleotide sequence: TGCGCCAGCAGCCAGGTTGGCGGTAACACTGAAGCTTTCTTT. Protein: CASSQVGGNTEAFF.

The CDR3 DNA sequence: TGCGCCAGCAGCTTGCGGAGCGGGGGGCGCACAGATACGCAGTATTTT. This codes for CASSLRSGGRTDTQYF. The rearrangement links TRBV5-1 to TRBJ2-3, with TRBD2 matching over 9 bases. V trimming: 1 base; J trimming: 1 base; junction bases outside the gene matches: 4. CDR1 SGHRS and CDR2 YFSETQ come from the germline V gene. The CDR3 consists of 16 residues.

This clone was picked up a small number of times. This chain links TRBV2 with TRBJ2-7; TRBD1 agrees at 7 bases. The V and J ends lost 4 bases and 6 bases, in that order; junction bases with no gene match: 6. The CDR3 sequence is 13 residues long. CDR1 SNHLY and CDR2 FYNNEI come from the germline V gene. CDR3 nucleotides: TGTGCCAGCAGTGCCCGGACAGGCGGCGAGCAGTACTTC. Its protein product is CASSARTGGEQYF.

Here the CDR3 DNA reads TGTGCCAGCACCACCTACAGGGCTGGGTTGGGTGAGCAGTTCTTC. Its protein is CASTTYRAGLGEQFF. J is TRBJ2-1 and V is TRBV2; a possible D gene is TRBD1 (6 bases). The CDR3 consists of 15 residues. V lost 7 bases, J lost 9 bases, and 22 bases lay in between. Germline V gene data show CDR1 as SNHLY and CDR2 as FYNNEI.

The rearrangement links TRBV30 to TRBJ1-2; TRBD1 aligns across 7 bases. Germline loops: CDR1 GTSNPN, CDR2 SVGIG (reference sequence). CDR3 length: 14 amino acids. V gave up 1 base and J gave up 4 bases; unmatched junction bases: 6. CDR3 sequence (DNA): TGTGCCTGGAGTGGAGGACAGGCCCTCTATGGCTACACCTTC. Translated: CAWSGGQALYGYTF. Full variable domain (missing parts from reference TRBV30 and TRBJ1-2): SQTIHQWPATLVQPVGSPLSLECTVEGTSNPNLYWYRQAAGRGLQLLFYSVGIGQISSEVPQNLSASRPQDRQFILSSKKLLLSDSGFYLCAWSGGQALYGYTFGSGTRLTVV.

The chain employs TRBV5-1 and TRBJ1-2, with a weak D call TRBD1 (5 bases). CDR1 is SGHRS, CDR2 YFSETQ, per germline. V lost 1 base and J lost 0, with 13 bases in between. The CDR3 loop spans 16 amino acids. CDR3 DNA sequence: TGCGCCAGCAGCTTGTTAGGGGCAGAGCCTAACTATGGCTACACCTTC. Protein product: CASSLLGAEPNYGYTF.

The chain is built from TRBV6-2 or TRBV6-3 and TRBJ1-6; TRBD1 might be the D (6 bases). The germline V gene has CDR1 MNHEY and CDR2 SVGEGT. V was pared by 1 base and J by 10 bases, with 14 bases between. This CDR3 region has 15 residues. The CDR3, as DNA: TGTGCCAGCAGTTACTGGGACAAGGCTCAATCACCCCTCCACTTT. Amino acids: CASSYWDKAQSPLHF.

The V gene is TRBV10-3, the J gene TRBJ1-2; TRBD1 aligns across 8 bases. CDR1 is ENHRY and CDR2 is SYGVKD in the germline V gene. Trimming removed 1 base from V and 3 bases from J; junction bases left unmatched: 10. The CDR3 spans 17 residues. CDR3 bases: TGTGCCATCAGTGAGTTCGACACGGGACAGGAGTACTATGGCTACACCTTC. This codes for CAISEFDTGQEYYGYTF.

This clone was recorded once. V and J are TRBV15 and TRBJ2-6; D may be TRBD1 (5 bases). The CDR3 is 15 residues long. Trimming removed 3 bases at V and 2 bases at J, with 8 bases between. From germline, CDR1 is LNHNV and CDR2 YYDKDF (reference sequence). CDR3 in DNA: TGTGCCACCAGCAGTAGGGGCGCTGGGGCCAACGTCCTGACTTTC. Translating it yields CATSSRGAGANVLTF.

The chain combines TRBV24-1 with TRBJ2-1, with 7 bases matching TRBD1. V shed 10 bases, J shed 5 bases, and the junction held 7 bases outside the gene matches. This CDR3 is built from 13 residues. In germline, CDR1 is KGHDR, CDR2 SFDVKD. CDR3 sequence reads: CATSGTVDNEQFF. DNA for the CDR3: TGTGCCACTTCCGGGACAGTGGACAATGAGCAGTTCTTC.

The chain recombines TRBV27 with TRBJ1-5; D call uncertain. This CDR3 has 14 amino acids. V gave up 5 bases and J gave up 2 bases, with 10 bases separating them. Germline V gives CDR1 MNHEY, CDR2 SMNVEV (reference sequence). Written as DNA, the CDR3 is TGTGCCAGCAGTGGGCCCGGGGGCAATCAGCCCCAGCATTTT. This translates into CASSGPGGNQPQHF.

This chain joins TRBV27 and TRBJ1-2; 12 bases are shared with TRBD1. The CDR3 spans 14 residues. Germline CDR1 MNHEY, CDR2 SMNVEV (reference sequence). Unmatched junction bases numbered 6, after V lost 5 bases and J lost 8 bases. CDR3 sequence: CASSNRDRGRGYTF. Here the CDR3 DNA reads TGTGCCAGCAGTAATAGGGACAGGGGGCGCGGCTACACCTTC.

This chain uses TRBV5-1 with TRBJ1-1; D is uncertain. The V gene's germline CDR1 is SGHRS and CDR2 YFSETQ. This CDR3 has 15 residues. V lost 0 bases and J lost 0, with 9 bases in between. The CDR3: CASSLDIRLNTEAFF. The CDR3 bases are TGCGCCAGCAGCTTGGATATTCGGTTGAACACTGAAGCTTTCTTT.

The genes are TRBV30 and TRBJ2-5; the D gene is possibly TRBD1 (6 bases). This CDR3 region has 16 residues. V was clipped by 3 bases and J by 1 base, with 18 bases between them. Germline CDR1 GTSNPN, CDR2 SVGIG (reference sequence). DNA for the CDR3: TGTGCCTGGAGACCATTAGACAGGAGGCTCCAAGAGACCCAGTACTTC. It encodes CAWRPLDRRLQETQYF.

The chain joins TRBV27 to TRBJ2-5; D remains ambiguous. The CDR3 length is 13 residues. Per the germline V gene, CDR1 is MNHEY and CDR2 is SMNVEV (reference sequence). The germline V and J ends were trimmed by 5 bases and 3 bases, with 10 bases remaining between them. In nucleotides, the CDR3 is TGTGCCAGCAGTCTTAGCAAGGAAGAGACCCAGTACTTC. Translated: CASSLSKEETQYF.

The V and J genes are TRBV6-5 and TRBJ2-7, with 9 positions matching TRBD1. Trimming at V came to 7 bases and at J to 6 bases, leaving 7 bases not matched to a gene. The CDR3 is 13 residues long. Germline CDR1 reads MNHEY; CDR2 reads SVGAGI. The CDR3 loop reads CASTPGTGLEQYF. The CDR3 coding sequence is TGTGCCAGCACGCCCGGGACAGGGCTCGAGCAGTACTTC.

CDR3 loop: CASSTGTGRADTQYF. The CDR3 DNA is TGTGCCAGCAGCACGGGGACAGGGAGGGCAGATACGCAGTATTTT. The chain is built from TRBV5-4 and TRBJ2-3; 9 positions match TRBD1. The CDR3 has 15 amino acids. Losses at the gene ends were 4 bases for V and 4 bases for J; bases not matched to a gene: 7. Germline V CDR1 and CDR2: SGHNT, YYREEE (reference sequence).